The source of this T cell receptor beta chain is a study of T-cell reconstitution after alpha-beta-depleted transplantation in children. On this clonotype: Its antigen remains unidentified.

General study results and limits: Some patients' high day-60 TCRbeta diversity was attributed to recipient cells surviving conditioning. There were reportedly several hundred expanded graft clones from which alpha-beta T cells came about two months after transplant. T-cell counts and diversity at one year post-transplant came mainly from newly produced T cells.

V dropped 0 bases and J dropped 3 bases, with 14 bases sitting between them. This CDR3 is 17 amino acids long. TCRbeta library construction was performed incorporating unique molecular identifiers. A single record per CDR3 protein comes from TCRdb applying MiXCR to the PCR reads. The data contain hundreds of thousands of distinct CDR3 sequences, 23% of them singletons. This TCR derives from a boy under two years old who had a stem cell transplant for acute myeloid leukemia, so the T cells may come from the graft donor. Sequenced material: PBMCs, mostly from graft donor cells, taken 360 days after TCRalphabeta/CD19-depleted stem cell transplant. The chain recombines TRBV12-3 or TRBV12-4 with TRBJ2-2, with a tentative D call TRBD2 (5 bases). The CDR3 sequence: CASSLAHSDLHTGELFF. CDR3 in DNA: TGTGCCAGCAGTTTAGCCCATTCGGACTTGCACACCGGGGAGCTGTTTTTT.